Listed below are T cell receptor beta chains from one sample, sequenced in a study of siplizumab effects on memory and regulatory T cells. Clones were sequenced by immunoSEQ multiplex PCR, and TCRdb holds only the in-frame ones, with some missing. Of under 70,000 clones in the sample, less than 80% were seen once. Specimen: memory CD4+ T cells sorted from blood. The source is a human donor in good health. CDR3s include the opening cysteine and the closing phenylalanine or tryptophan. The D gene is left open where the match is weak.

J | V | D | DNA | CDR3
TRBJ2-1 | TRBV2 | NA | TGTGCCAGCACCAGGGTAGGAGGAAATGAGCAGTTCTTC | CASTRVGGNEQFF
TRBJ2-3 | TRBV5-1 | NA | TGCGCCAGCAGCTTCGGTCAGGATACGCAGTATTTT | CASSFGQDTQYF
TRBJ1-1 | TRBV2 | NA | TGTGCCAGCAGTGAAGCGCTTTCGGGGGGGATGAACACTGAAGCTTTCTTT | CASSEALSGGMNTEAFF
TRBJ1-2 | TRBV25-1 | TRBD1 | TGTGCCAGCAGTCTGACAGGGGGCCTGTCTGGCTACACCTTC | CASSLTGGLSGYTF
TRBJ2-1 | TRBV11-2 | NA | TGTGCCAGCAGCTTAGAGACTAACTCCTACAATGAGCAGTTCTTC | CASSLETNSYNEQFF
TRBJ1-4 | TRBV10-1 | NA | TGCGCCAGCAGCCACGGGGCGTCTAATGAAAAACTGTTTTTT | CASSHGASNEKLFF
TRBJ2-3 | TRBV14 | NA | TGTGCCAGCAGCCAATTGACACGGATTAGCACAGATACGCAGTATTTT | CASSQLTRISTDTQYF
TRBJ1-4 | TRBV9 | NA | TGTGCCAGCAGCGTAGCCTTGCATTGGGGGTTAGGCAAAAAACTGTTTTTT | CASSVALHWGLGKKLFF
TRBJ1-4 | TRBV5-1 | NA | TGCGCCAGCAGCTTGAAGCCCACCCAGGGAGCAACTAATGAAAAACTGTTTTTT | CASSLKPTQGATNEKLFF
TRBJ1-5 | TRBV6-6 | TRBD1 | TGTGCCAGCAGGGAGACAGGGAAATGGGACAATCAGCCCCAGCATTTT | CASRETGKWDNQPQHF